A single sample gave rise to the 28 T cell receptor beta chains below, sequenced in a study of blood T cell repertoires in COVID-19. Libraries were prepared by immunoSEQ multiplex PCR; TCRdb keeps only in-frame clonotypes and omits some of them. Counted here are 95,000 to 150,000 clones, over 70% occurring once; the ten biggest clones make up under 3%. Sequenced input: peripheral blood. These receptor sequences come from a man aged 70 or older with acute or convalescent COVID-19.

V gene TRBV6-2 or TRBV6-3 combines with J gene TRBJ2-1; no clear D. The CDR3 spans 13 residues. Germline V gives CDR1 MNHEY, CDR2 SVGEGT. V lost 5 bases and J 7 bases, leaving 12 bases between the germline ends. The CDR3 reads CASSPPQRNEQFF. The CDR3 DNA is TGTGCCAGCAGTCCACCCCAGAGGAATGAGCAGTTCTTC.

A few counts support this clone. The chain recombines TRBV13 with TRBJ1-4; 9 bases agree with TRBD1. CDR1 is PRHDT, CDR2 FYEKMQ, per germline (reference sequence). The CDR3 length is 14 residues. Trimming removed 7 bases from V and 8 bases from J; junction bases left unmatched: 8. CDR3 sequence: CASTGRTGVEKLFF. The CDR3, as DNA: TGTGCCAGCACGGGGAGGACAGGGGTCGAAAAACTGTTTTTT.

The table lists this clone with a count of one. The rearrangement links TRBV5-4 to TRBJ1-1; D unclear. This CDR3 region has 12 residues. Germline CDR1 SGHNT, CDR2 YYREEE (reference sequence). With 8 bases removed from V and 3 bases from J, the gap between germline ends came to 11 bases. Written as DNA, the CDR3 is TGTGCCAGTGGAGTCGAGGACACTGAAGCTTTCTTT. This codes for CASGVEDTEAFF.

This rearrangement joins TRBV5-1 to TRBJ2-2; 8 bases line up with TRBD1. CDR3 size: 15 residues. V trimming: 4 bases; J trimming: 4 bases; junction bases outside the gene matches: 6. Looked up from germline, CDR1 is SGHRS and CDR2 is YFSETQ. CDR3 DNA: TGCGCCAGCAGCACGGACAGGGTTCGCACCGGGGAGCTGTTTTTT. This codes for CASSTDRVRTGELFF.

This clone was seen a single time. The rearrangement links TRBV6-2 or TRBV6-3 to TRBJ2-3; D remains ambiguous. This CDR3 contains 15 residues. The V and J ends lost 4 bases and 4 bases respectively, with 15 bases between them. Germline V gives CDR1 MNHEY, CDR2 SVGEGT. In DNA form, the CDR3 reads TGTGCCAGCAGTTGGGCTCAAGGCCCCCCAGATACGCAGTATTTT. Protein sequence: CASSWAQGPPDTQYF.

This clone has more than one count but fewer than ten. The CDR3, as DNA: TGTGCCAGTCGGGGGACAGGGGGTAATCAGCCCCAGCATTTT. Residues: CASRGTGGNQPQHF. The chain carries TRBV19 and TRBJ1-5, with 11 nucleotides matching TRBD1. Trimming took 8 bases from V and 4 from J; bases not matched to a gene: 4. The V gene's germline CDR1 is LNHDA and CDR2 SQIVND (reference sequence). This CDR3 has 14 amino acids.

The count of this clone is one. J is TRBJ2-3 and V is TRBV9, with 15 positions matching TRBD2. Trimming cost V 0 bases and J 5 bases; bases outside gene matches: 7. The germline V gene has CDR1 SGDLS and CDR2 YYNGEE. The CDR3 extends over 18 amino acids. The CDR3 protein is CASSVVGLAGGLKDTQYF. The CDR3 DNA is TGTGCCAGCAGCGTAGTTGGACTAGCGGGGGGGCTTAAAGATACGCAGTATTTT.

The CDR3 nucleotides are TGTGCCAGCAGCTTCAACCCGGGAGGGAGCGGGGAGCTGTTTTTT. Protein sequence: CASSFNPGGSGELFF. This chain links TRBV11-2 with TRBJ2-2; 8 positions agree with TRBD2. Per germline, CDR1 SGHAT and CDR2 FQNNGV. V trimming: 3 bases; J trimming: 7 bases; junction bases outside the gene matches: 7. This CDR3 region has 15 residues.

The CDR3 coding sequence is TGTGCCAGCAGCCCCGAGGTAAATTCACCCCTCCACTTT. Translated: CASSPEVNSPLHF. The chain combines TRBV7-9 with TRBJ1-6; D not resolved. Germline lookup yields CDR1 SEHNR and CDR2 FQNEAQ (reference sequence). The CDR3 length is 13 residues. The V end was cut by 5 bases, the J end by 7 bases, with 9 bases between. The entire variable domain, with the rest obtained from reference TRBV7-9 and TRBJ1-6, is as follows: DTGVSQNPRHKITKRGQNVTFRCDPISEHNRLYWYRQTLGQGPEFLTYFQNEAQLEKSRLLSDRFSAERPKGSFSTLEIQRTEQGDSAMYLCASSPEVNSPLHFGNGTRLTVT.

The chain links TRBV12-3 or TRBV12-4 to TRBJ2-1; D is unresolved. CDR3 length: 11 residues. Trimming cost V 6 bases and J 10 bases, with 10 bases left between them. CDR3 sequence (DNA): TGTGCCAGCAGCGATTTCCAGGAGCAGTTCTTC. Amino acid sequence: CASSDFQEQFF.

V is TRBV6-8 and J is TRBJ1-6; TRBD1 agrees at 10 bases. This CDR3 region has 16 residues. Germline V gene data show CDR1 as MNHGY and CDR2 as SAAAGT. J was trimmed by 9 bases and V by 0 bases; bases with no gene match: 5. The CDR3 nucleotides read TGTGCCAGCAGTTACTCGGACAGGGGGATTTTTTCACCCCTCCACTTT. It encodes CASSYSDRGIFSPLHF.

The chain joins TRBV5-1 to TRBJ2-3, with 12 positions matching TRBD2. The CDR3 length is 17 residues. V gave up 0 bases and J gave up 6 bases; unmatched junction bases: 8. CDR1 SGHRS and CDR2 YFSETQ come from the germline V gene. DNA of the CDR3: TGCGCCAGCAGCTTGGTGGCTAGCGGGGGGGCTGTGGATACGCAGTATTTT. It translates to CASSLVASGGAVDTQYF. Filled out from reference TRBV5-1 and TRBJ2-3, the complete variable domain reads KAGVTQTPRYLIKTRGQQVTLSCSPISGHRSVSWYQQTPGQGLQFLFEYFSETQRNKGNFPGRFSGRQFSNSRSEMNVSTLELGDSALYLCASSLVASGGAVDTQYFGPGTRLTVL.

CDR3 region: CASSSGQTIPNYGYTF. The CDR3 DNA sequence: TGCGCCAGCAGCTCTGGACAGACCATCCCTAACTATGGCTACACCTTC. The chain uses TRBV5-1 and TRBJ1-2, with a tentative D call TRBD1 (6 bases). V was clipped by 3 bases and J by 0 bases, with 15 bases between them. CDR3 size: 16 residues. Germline V lookup: CDR1 SGHRS, CDR2 YFSETQ.

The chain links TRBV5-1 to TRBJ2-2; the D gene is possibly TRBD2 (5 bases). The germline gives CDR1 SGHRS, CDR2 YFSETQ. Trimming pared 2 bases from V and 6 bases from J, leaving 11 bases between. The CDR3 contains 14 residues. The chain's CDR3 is CASSFTSSSGELFF. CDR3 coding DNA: TGCGCCAGCAGCTTTACTAGTTCATCCGGGGAGCTGTTTTTT.

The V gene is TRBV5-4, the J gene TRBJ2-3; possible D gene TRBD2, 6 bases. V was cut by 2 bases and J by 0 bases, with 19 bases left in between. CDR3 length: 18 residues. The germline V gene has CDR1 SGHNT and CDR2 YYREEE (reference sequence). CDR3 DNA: TGTGCCAGCAGCTTCAAGGTGGGCGGGACCTCTAGCACAGATACGCAGTATTTT. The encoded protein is CASSFKVGGTSSTDTQYF.

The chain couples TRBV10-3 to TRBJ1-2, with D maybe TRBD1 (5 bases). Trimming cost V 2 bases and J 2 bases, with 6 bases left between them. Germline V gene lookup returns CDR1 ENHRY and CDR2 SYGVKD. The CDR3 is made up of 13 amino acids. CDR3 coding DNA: TGTGCCATCAGTGAGGGGGGGAACTATGGCTACACCTTC. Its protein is CAISEGGNYGYTF.

Here the CDR3 DNA reads TGTGCCAGTAGCTCCTTCGGGACATACTATGGCTACACCTTC. Its protein product is CASSSFGTYYGYTF. The chain has TRBV19 and TRBJ1-2; tentative D call: TRBD1 (6 bases). The V end lost 6 bases, the J end lost 3 bases, and 14 bases lay between the germline ends. The CDR3 totals 14 residues. The germline gives CDR1 LNHDA, CDR2 SQIVND (reference sequence).

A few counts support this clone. The CDR3 sequence: CASSFGPGGYTF. For the CDR3, the DNA is TGTGCCAGCAGCTTCGGACCGGGGGGCTACACCTTC. The chain has TRBV11-2 and TRBJ1-2; the D is unclear. V dropped 3 bases and J dropped 8 bases, with 10 bases sitting between them. The CDR3 has 12 amino acids. Germline V CDR1 and CDR2: SGHAT, FQNNGV.

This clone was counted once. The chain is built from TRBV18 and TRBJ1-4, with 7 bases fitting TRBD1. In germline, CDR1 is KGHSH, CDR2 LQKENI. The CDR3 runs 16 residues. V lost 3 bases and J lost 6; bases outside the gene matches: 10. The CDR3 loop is CASSPTGAGGDEKLFF. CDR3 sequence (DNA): TGTGCCAGCTCACCCACAGGGGCCGGAGGTGATGAAAAACTGTTTTTT.

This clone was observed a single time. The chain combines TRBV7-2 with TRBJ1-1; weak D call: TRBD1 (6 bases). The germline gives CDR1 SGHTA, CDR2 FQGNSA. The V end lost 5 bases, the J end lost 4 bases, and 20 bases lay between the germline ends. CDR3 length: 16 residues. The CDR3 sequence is CASSPPGGRVSTEAFF. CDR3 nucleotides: TGTGCCAGCAGCCCGCCGGGGGGCAGGGTGAGCACTGAAGCTTTCTTT.

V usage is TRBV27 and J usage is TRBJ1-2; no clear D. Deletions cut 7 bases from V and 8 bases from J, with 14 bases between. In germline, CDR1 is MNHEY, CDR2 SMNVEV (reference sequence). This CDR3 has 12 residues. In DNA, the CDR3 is TGTGCCAGCACCTCAACACGAGGGGGCTACACCTTC. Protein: CASTSTRGGYTF.

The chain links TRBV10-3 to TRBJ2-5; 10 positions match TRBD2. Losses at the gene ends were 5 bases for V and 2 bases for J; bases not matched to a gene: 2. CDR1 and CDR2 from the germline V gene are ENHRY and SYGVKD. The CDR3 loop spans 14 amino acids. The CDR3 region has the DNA TGTGCCATCAGTTCTAGCGGGGGACAAGAGACCCAGTACTTC. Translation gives CAISSSGGQETQYF.

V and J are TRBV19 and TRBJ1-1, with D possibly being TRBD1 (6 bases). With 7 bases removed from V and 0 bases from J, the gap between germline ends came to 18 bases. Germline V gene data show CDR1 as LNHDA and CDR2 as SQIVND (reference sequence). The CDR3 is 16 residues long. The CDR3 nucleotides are TGTGCCAGTAACTCCGGGATCAGGGGAATGAACACTGAAGCTTTCTTT. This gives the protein CASNSGIRGMNTEAFF.

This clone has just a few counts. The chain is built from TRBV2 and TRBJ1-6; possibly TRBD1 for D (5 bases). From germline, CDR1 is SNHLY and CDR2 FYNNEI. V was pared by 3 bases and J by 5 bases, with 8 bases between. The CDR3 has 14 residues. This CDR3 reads CASSERGNNSPLHF. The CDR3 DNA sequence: TGTGCCAGCAGTGAGCGGGGCAATAATTCACCCCTCCACTTT.

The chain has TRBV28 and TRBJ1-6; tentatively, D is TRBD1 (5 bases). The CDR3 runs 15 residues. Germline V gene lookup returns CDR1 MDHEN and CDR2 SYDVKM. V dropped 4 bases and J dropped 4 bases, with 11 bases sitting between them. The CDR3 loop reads CASSSRGNYNSPLHF. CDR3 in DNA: TGTGCCAGCAGTTCCCGGGGGAATTATAATTCACCCCTCCACTTT.

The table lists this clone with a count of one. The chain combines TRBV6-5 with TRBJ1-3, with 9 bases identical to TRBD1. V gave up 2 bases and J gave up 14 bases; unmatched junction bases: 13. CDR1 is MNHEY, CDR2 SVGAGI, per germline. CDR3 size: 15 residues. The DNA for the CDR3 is TGTGCCAGCAGTTACACCGGGACAGGGAGACAATATGTATATTTT. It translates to CASSYTGTGRQYVYF.

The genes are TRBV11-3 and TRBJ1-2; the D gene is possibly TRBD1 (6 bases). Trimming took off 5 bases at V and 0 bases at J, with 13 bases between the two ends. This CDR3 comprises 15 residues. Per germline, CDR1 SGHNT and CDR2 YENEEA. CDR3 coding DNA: TGTGCCAGCAGCCCCGGGACAAATACTAACTATGGCTACACCTTC. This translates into CASSPGTNTNYGYTF.

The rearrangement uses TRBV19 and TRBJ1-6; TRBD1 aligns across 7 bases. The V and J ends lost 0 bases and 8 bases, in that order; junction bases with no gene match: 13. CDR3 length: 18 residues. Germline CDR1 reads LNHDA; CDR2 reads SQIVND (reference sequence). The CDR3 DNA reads TGTGCCAGTAGTATAGATCAGAGGACAGGATCGTATGATTCACCCCTCCACTTT. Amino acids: CASSIDQRTGSYDSPLHF.